This T cell receptor (beta chain) was captured in a study of CD8+CD57+ T cells in acquired aplastic anemia. Study background: 3 to 3.5 ug was the average amount of DNA from sorted CD4+ and CD8+ cells. Findings of the study overall: Patients and controls turned out to have more than 25 CD8+ CDR3 sequences in common.

The CDR3 is 13 residues long. Germline V CDR1 and CDR2: SGDLS, YYNGEE. Researchers used genomic DNA as the template to profile TCR beta VDJ and CDR3. TCRdb redid the calling of the reads with MiXCR, one entry per CDR3 protein. The sample contains around 180,000 distinct CDR3 sequences, 48% of which appear only once. This clonotype was observed a few times. Its specificity is unknown. This may arise from a read error, as a much more abundant clone is one base away. Whoever was chosen for sequencing had shown CD8+CD57+ cell expansion by flow cytometry. The receptor was derived from a human donor with aplastic anemia. Sequencing was carried out using sorted CD4+, CD8+, or CD8+CD57+ T cells (not recorded which) from PBMCs. The genes are TRBV9 and TRBJ2-5; D may correspond to TRBD1 or TRBD2 (5 bases each). CDR3 coding DNA: TGTGCCGGCAGCGTAGCGCAGGGTCAGACCCAGTACTTC. This translates into CAGSVAQGQTQYF.